The 6 T cell receptor beta chains listed next were all sequenced from one sample in a study of identical twins. TCRdb fed the 5' RACE reads into MiXCR, producing one record per CDR3 protein. The sample holds 250,000 or so distinct CDR3 sequences; approximately 7.3% are singletons and the top ten take about 5.6%. This sample was also put to use in a study of yellow fever vaccine responses in identical twins.

Sequencing was performed on CD8+ T cells sorted from blood. The receptor source for this set is a young woman in good health.

Ten or more counts support this clonotype. The rearrangement joins TRBV7-8 to TRBJ1-5, with D uncertain. The length of the CDR3 is 16 residues. CDR1 and CDR2 from the germline V gene are SGHVS and FQNEAQ. Trimming left V 8 bases short and J 3 bases short, with 20 bases between. The CDR3 reads CASQLNMWAHNQPQHF. CDR3 nucleotide sequence: TGTGCCAGCCAGCTTAACATGTGGGCACACAATCAGCCCCAGCATTTT.

This clonotype was counted a few times. This sequence joins TRBV3-1 and TRBJ2-7, with no clear D. Between the trimmed V and J ends, which lost 4 bases and 0 bases, there was a span of 10 bases. This CDR3 contains 14 residues. In germline, CDR1 is LGHDT, CDR2 YNNKEL (reference sequence). The DNA of the CDR3 is TGTGCCAGCAGCCCCCCAGGCACCTCCTACGAGCAGTACTTC. This sequence encodes CASSPPGTSYEQYF.

This clonotype was seen ten or more times. V usage is TRBV11-2 and J usage is TRBJ2-4; the D is unclear. Germline V gives CDR1 SGHAT, CDR2 FQNNGV. The CDR3 sequence is 15 residues long. V was clipped by 5 bases and J by 0 bases, with 11 bases between them. For the CDR3, the DNA is TGTGCCAGCAGCAGGGATGAGCTAGCCAAAAACATTCAGTACTTC. Translation: CASSRDELAKNIQYF.

This clonotype was observed a handful of times. This rearrangement joins TRBV24-1 to TRBJ2-1, with 7 bases identical to TRBD2. This CDR3 is built from 15 residues. Per germline, CDR1 KGHDR and CDR2 SFDVKD. V shed 0 bases and J 4 bases; nucleotides not matched to a gene: 2. Written as DNA, the CDR3 is TGTGCCACCAGTGATTTGCGGGGAGGGTACAATGAGCAGTTCTTC. This translates into CATSDLRGGYNEQFF.

This clonotype was recorded many times. In DNA, the CDR3 is TGCGCCAGCAGCAGTAGCGGGGGGGCCTCCTACAATGAGCAGTTCTTC. Protein: CASSSSGGASYNEQFF. The V gene is TRBV4-1, the J gene TRBJ2-1; TRBD2 matches 11 bases. CDR1 MGHRA and CDR2 YSYEKL come from the germline V gene. The trim removed 5 bases at V and 0 bases at J, leaving 3 bases unmatched. This CDR3 is 16 amino acids long.

The rearrangement uses TRBV12-3 or TRBV12-4 and TRBJ2-5; 8 bases align to TRBD2. Trimming removed 6 bases from V and 2 bases from J; junction bases left unmatched: 11. The CDR3 has 16 amino acids. CDR3 sequence (DNA): TGTGCCAGCAGCCAGGGGCAGCGGGAGATACAAGAGACCCAGTACTTC. This gives the protein CASSQGQREIQETQYF.